This note documents a single T cell receptor (beta chain) sequence. Its antigen is not yet known. It has no much larger one-base neighbor in the sample; base qualities were not kept. This record belongs to a study of OX40 agonist ivuxolimab in advanced cancers. Background for the entire study: The costimulatory receptor OX40 (CD134) was targeted by ivuxolimab, a fully human IgG2 agonistic monoclonal antibody. Intravenous ivuxolimab was administered to patients every 2 weeks at six dose levels: 0.01, 0.1, 0.3, 1.5, 3 and 10 mg/kg. Of the 50 to 55 dose-escalation patients, hepatocellular carcinoma was present in around 19, melanoma in around 15, renal cell carcinoma in 9 and head and neck cancer in 9. In the dose-escalation cohort, more than 75% of patients were male, and the mean age was approximately 55 years, with a range of about 23 to 80. Patients were allowed to have had prior anti-PD-1, anti-PD-L1 or anti-CTLA-4 therapy, and about 40% of the dose-escalation patients had been treated with checkpoint inhibitors. Partial responses occurred in three dose-escalation patients, of whom one had hepatocellular carcinoma and two had cutaneous melanoma. The purpose of peripheral TCRbeta sequencing was to test whether ivuxolimab changed TCR sequence diversity and led to clonal T-cell expansion. The paper reports the monotherapy dose-escalation portion (N of about 50 patients) of the phase I ivuxolimab trial.

The trial excluded patients who had a history of autoimmune disease or were on systemic immunosuppression. Peripheral blood for TCR sequencing was collected from all dose cohorts at baseline, on cycle 4 day 1, and on cycle 7 day 1. The samples were drawn from a first-in-human, open-label, multicenter phase I dose-escalation trial of ivuxolimab. Adults with locally advanced or metastatic melanoma, renal cell, hepatocellular, or head and neck squamous cell carcinoma were enrolled in the trial. Before TCR sequencing, CD4+ T cells and CD8+ T cells from peripheral blood were sorted into separate populations. Genomic DNA was isolated from the sorted cells so that the TCRbeta CDR3 region could be sequenced. The immunoSEQ Assay was used for sequencing of TCRbeta CDR3 regions. In its TCRdb copy, this immuneACCESS table keeps in-frame sequences only and misses some clones. Where compared with another copy, unresolved V genes explain less than half of these, and the others have no known cause. The sample table lists around 45,000 clones, 75% to 85% of them with a count of one. The leading ten clones occupy about 2.4% of the sample.

The study at large found these results: Antigen specificity was not determined for the clonally expanded peripheral T cells. Clonal expansion of both CD4+ and CD8+ blood T cells was observed from baseline to week 6 at doses 0.1 to 3.0 mg/kg. Low levels of normalized T-cell clonal expansion were also shown by some nonresponding patients. After ivuxolimab, more expanded clones were found on average in CD8+ T cells than in CD4+ T cells. In the 0.1-3.0 mg/kg groups, partial responders were among the patients with the lowest normalized peripheral clonal expansion, particularly in CD8+ T cells.

This TCR came from an adult with an advanced solid tumor such as melanoma, head and neck, liver or kidney cancer. This specimen consisted of CD4+ or CD8+ T cells sorted from blood, obtained in a trial of the OX40 agonist ivuxolimab.

The CDR3 loop reads CASSRRMNTEAFF. The DNA sequence reads TGTGCCAGCTCCCGACGGATGAACACTGAAGCTTTCTTT. This chain is built from TRBV27 and TRBJ1-1, with the D gene not clear enough to name. The germline V gene (reference sequence) specifies MNHEY as CDR1 and SMNVEV as CDR2. V drops 8 bases and J drops 0 bases, leaving 10 bases in between. From the cysteine up to the phenylalanine, the CDR3 has a length of 13 residues. Only the CDR3 region is kept as DNA, spanning 39 bases read in frame from base 1.